This is a list of T cell receptor beta chains from one sample in a study of blood T cell repertoires in COVID-19. TCRdb's copy holds only in-frame clones and misses some; the assay was immunoSEQ multiplex PCR. The sample carries 85,000 to 130,000 clones, about 87% recorded once. The specimen was peripheral blood. These receptors were collected from a man aged 45-60 years with acute or convalescent COVID-19. The CDR3 runs from the conserved cysteine through the conserved F or W. A D gene is named only where the DNA matches it firmly. Where a row states a size, it is once, few, many or the class of an expanded clone; other rows omit it.

CASSWGLAGNYNEQFF	TGTGCCAGCAGTTGGGGCCTAGCGGGAAACTACAATGAGCAGTTCTTC	TRBJ2-1	TRBV27	TRBD2	NA
CASSLGTGPNYEQYF	TGTGCCAGCAGCTTGGGGACAGGACCCAACTACGAGCAGTACTTC	TRBJ2-7	TRBV5-4	TRBD1	NA
CASSFAGGWNEQFF	TGTGCCAGCAGTTTTGCCGGGGGTTGGAATGAGCAGTTCTTC	TRBJ2-1	TRBV11-2	NA	NA
CASSTRDRPLNAEAFF	TGTGCCAGTAGTACCCGGGACAGGCCCTTGAACGCTGAAGCTTTCTTT	TRBJ1-1	TRBV19	TRBD1	NA
CASSSSKTEAFF	TGTGCCAGCAGCTCCTCTAAGACTGAAGCTTTCTTT	TRBJ1-1	TRBV5-4	NA	NA
CASLTGYEQYF	TGTGCCAGCCTGACAGGCTACGAGCAGTACTTC	TRBJ2-7	TRBV28	NA	NA
CATSVVSGSENTQYF	TGTGCCACCAGTGTAGTTAGCGGGAGTGAGAATACGCAGTATTTT	TRBJ2-3	TRBV24-1	TRBD2	few
CASSLASAGSTDTQYF	TGTGCCAGCAGCTTAGCGTCGGCGGGTAGCACAGATACGCAGTATTTT	TRBJ2-3	TRBV11-3	NA	NA
CASSPIAGGTNEQFF	TGTGCCAGCAGTCCTATAGCGGGAGGGACGAATGAGCAGTTCTTC	TRBJ2-1	TRBV27	TRBD2	NA
CASRPDRGSYNEQFF	TGTGCCAGCAGACCCGACAGGGGTTCCTACAATGAGCAGTTCTTC	TRBJ2-1	TRBV6-5	TRBD1	NA
CAWSVPGLSYEQYF	TGTGCCTGGAGTGTACCAGGCCTATCCTACGAGCAGTACTTC	TRBJ2-7	TRBV30	NA	NA
CASSLSGQGLAKNIQYF	TGTGCCAGTAGTCTCTCCGGACAGGGCCTAGCCAAAAACATTCAGTACTTC	TRBJ2-4	TRBV19	TRBD1	NA
CASSSTGSDGYTF	TGTGCCAGCAGTTCGACAGGGAGCGATGGCTACACCTTC	TRBJ1-2	TRBV6-2/TRBV6-3	TRBD1	NA
CASSPQPGTSRGQTNEQFF	TGTGCCAGCTCACCACAGCCCGGGACTAGCAGGGGCCAGACGAATGAGCAGTTCTTC	TRBJ2-1	TRBV18	TRBD2	NA
CASSQDPSRGSTDTQYF	TGTGCCAGCAGCCAAGATCCGAGCAGGGGGAGCACAGATACGCAGTATTTT	TRBJ2-3	TRBV4-2	TRBD1	NA
CASSLIRGTGELFF	TGTGCCAGCAGCCTCATCCGGGGCACCGGGGAGCTGTTTTTT	TRBJ2-2	TRBV11-3	NA	NA
CASSSGQPSYEQYF	TGTGCCAGCAGCTCGGGACAGCCCTCCTACGAGCAGTACTTC	TRBJ2-7	TRBV9	TRBD1	NA
CASRGAGQGSGNEQFF	TGTGCCAGCAGGGGGGCCGGACAGGGTTCGGGCAATGAGCAGTTCTTC	TRBJ2-1	TRBV6-6	TRBD1	once
CASSPQGVGNTIYF	TGTGCCAGCAGTCCCCAGGGGGTCGGAAACACCATATATTTT	TRBJ1-3	TRBV2	TRBD1	NA
CASSYVGGSSYEQYF	TGCGCCAGCAGCTACGTAGGCGGGAGCTCCTACGAGCAGTACTTC	TRBJ2-7	TRBV4-1	TRBD2	NA
CASSLGGGRPQHF	TGTGCCAGCAGTTTAGGAGGGGGACGGCCCCAGCATTTT	TRBJ1-5	TRBV12-3/TRBV12-4	NA	NA
CASSEAGGPGYEQYF	TGTGCCAGCAGTGAAGCAGGAGGGCCAGGTTACGAGCAGTACTTC	TRBJ2-7	TRBV2	NA	NA
CASSSPLEGQGVNSPLHF	TGTGCCAGCAGTTCCCCCCTCGAGGGACAGGGGGTTAATTCACCCCTCCACTTT	TRBJ1-6	TRBV6-9	TRBD1	NA
CASSFSGRGGTDTQYF	TGTGCCAGCAGTTTTAGCGGGAGGGGAGGCACAGATACGCAGTATTTT	TRBJ2-3	TRBV28	TRBD2	NA
CAWSTGQGAYEKLFF	TGTGCCTGGAGTACCGGACAGGGGGCGTATGAAAAACTGTTTTTT	TRBJ1-4	TRBV30	TRBD1	NA
CASSIDWNRATGELFF	TGTGCCAGTAGTATAGATTGGAACAGGGCCACCGGGGAGCTGTTTTTT	TRBJ2-2	TRBV19	NA	NA
CASSSLGSYEQYF	TGTGCCAGCAGTTCGCTGGGCTCCTACGAACAGTACTTC	TRBJ2-7	TRBV6-5	NA	NA
CASSLEPGTVGTEAFF	TGTGCCAGCAGCCTCGAACCCGGGACAGTGGGGACTGAAGCTTTCTTT	TRBJ1-1	TRBV3-1/TRBV3-2	TRBD1	once
CAWSPAAGEQFF	TGTGCCTGGAGTCCGGCTGCGGGGGAGCAGTTCTTC	TRBJ2-1	TRBV30	NA	NA
CASSQDVGPRETQYF	TGTGCCAGCAGCCAAGATGTCGGCCCTAGGGAGACCCAGTACTTC	TRBJ2-5	TRBV3-1/TRBV3-2	NA	NA
CAGGQPNYGYTF	TGTGCCGGCGGGCAACCAAACTATGGCTACACCTTC	TRBJ1-2	TRBV28	NA	NA
CASSQGDNANNEQFF	TGTGCCAGCAGCCAAGGGGACAACGCGAACAATGAGCAGTTCTTC	TRBJ2-1	TRBV4-2	NA	NA
CSVETSPYEQYF	TGCAGCGTTGAAACCAGTCCCTACGAGCAGTACTTC	TRBJ2-7	TRBV29-1	NA	NA
CASSPEASTDTQYF	TGCGCCAGCAGCCCCGAGGCGAGCACAGATACGCAGTATTTT	TRBJ2-3	TRBV5-1	NA	NA
CASSQRGGTGQPQHF	TGTGCCAGCAGCCAGCGAGGGGGGACAGGACAGCCCCAGCATTTT	TRBJ1-5	TRBV4-2	TRBD1	NA
CASSMGTAYGYTF	TGTGCCAGTAGTATGGGTACAGCCTATGGCTACACCTTC	TRBJ1-2	TRBV19	NA	NA
CASSPPITGELFF	TGTGCCAGCAGTCCCCCCATCACCGGGGAGCTGTTTTTT	TRBJ2-2	TRBV28	NA	NA
CASSDRGMRQPQHF	TGTGCCAGCTCAGACAGGGGGATGCGTCAGCCCCAGCATTTT	TRBJ1-5	TRBV2	TRBD1	NA
CASSESVGPSVHEQFF	TGTGCCAGCAGTGAATCCGTTGGGCCGTCCGTCCATGAGCAGTTCTTC	TRBJ2-1	TRBV2	NA	NA
CASSQRWGLTPLHF	TGTGCCAGCAGCCAAAGGTGGGGGCTTACACCCCTCCACTTT	TRBJ1-6	TRBV3-1/TRBV3-2	NA	NA
CASSQGAGESTDTQYF	TGCGCCAGCAGTCAAGGAGCGGGAGAATCGACAGATACGCAGTATTTT	TRBJ2-3	TRBV23-1	TRBD2	NA